One and the same sample provided the 30 T cell receptor beta chains below, sequenced in a study of T cell responses to AZD1222 COVID-19 vaccine. Profiling relied on immunoSEQ multiplex PCR, and the TCRdb table lists in-frame clones only, not all of them. The data contain about 85,000 clones, roughly 85% of them singletons. The specimen was peripheral blood, collected on day 0 of AZD1222 vaccination. Receptors originate from an adult in good health.

The chain recombines TRBV29-1 with TRBJ2-2; 8 positions agree with TRBD2. Germline V gives CDR1 SQVTM, CDR2 ANQGSEA. The CDR3 spans 15 residues. V lost 4 bases, J lost 5 bases, and 9 bases stayed unmatched. CDR3 in DNA: TGCAGCGTTGCCCAAGCGGGAGTAGGGACCGGGGAGCTGTTTTTT. This gives the protein CSVAQAGVGTGELFF.

This chain uses TRBV7-8 with TRBJ2-5; 8 nucleotides line up with TRBD1. Germline values: CDR1 SGHVS, CDR2 FQNEAQ. V lost 5 bases to trimming and J lost 2 bases; unmatched junction nucleotides: 1. The CDR3 is 13 residues long. The CDR3 sequence is CASSRDRQETQYF. The CDR3 region has the DNA TGTGCCAGCAGCCGGGACAGGCAAGAGACCCAGTACTTC.

The chain couples TRBV11-3 to TRBJ2-5, with D tentatively TRBD1 or TRBD2 (5 bases each). CDR3 length equals 14 residues. From germline, CDR1 is SGHNT and CDR2 YENEEA. Trimming stripped 4 bases from V and 0 bases from J, with 9 bases between. This chain's CDR3 is CASSYRDHQETQYF. For the CDR3, the DNA is TGTGCCAGCAGCTACCGGGACCACCAAGAGACCCAGTACTTC.

This chain uses TRBV11-2 with TRBJ1-2; D gene uncertain. The V end lost 7 bases, the J end lost 7 bases, and 16 bases lay between the germline ends. The length of the CDR3 is 13 residues. CDR1 SGHAT and CDR2 FQNNGV come from the germline V gene. This chain's CDR3 is CASIPRLESGYTF. In DNA form, the CDR3 reads TGTGCCAGCATCCCAAGACTGGAATCTGGCTACACCTTC.

The rearrangement joins TRBV6-5 to TRBJ2-6; D is uncertain. The CDR3 has 14 residues. Germline CDR1 and CDR2: MNHEY and SVGAGI. Trimming shortened V by 5 bases and J by 0 bases, and 5 bases separated the two germline ends. The CDR3 is CASSRSSGANVLTF. Written as DNA, the CDR3 is TGTGCCAGCAGTAGGTCCTCTGGGGCCAACGTCCTGACTTTC.

This chain connects TRBV19 to TRBJ2-3; perhaps TRBD1 as D (5 bases). The CDR3 totals 14 residues. CDR1 and CDR2 (germline): LNHDA, SQIVND (reference sequence). V lost 10 bases, J lost 0 bases, and 14 bases lay in between. CDR3 in DNA: TGTGCCACATCGGACACCGTCAGCACAGATACGCAGTATTTT. Protein sequence: CATSDTVSTDTQYF.

The chain recombines TRBV27 with TRBJ2-1, with D unresolved. The germline gives CDR1 MNHEY, CDR2 SMNVEV (reference sequence). Trimming took off 3 bases at V and 0 bases at J, with 15 bases between the two ends. CDR3 length equals 17 residues. This CDR3 is CASSFSAGFSSYNEQFF. CDR3 nucleotides: TGTGCCAGCAGTTTCTCCGCCGGTTTCAGCTCCTACAATGAGCAGTTCTTC.

This chain connects TRBV2 to TRBJ2-3, with D perhaps matching TRBD2 (5 bases). Trimming took 9 bases from V and 0 from J, leaving 7 bases between them. The CDR3 is made up of 12 amino acids. In germline, CDR1 is SNHLY, CDR2 FYNNEI. This chain's CDR3 is CASWTSTDTQYF. CDR3 nucleotides: TGTGCCAGTTGGACTAGCACAGATACGCAGTATTTT.

The V and J genes are TRBV7-2 and TRBJ2-1, with TRBD1 as a possible D gene (5 bases). This CDR3 is built from 15 residues. The germline CDR1 and CDR2 sequences are SGHTA and FQGNSA. The V end was cut by 2 bases, the J end by 4 bases, with 12 bases between. The CDR3 DNA follows: TGTGCCAGCAGCTTAATCGCACAGGTTTACAATGAGCAGTTCTTC. This translates into CASSLIAQVYNEQFF. Complete variable domain (other parts from reference TRBV7-2 and TRBJ2-1): GAGVSQSPSNKVTEKGKDVELRCDPISGHTALYWYRQSLGQGLEFLIYFQGNSAPDKSGLPSDRFSAERTGGSVSTLTIQRTQQEDSAVYLCASSLIAQVYNEQFFGPGTRLTVL.

The V gene is TRBV13, the J gene TRBJ1-3, with D possibly matching TRBD1 (6 bases). CDR3 length: 15 residues. V gave up 0 bases and J gave up 1 base, with 7 bases separating them. Per germline, CDR1 PRHDT and CDR2 FYEKMQ (reference sequence). DNA for the CDR3: TGTGCCAGCAGCTTAGGCAGGGGTTCTGGAAACACCATATATTTT. As protein: CASSLGRGSGNTIYF.

The chain employs TRBV5-1 and TRBJ1-1, with TRBD1 identical over 9 bases. The V and J ends lost 6 bases and 8 bases, in that order; junction bases with no gene match: 14. Per the germline V gene, CDR1 is SGHRS and CDR2 is YFSETQ. This CDR3 has 15 residues. In DNA form, the CDR3 reads TGCGCCAGCAAGCTTGGATTTACAGGGGGCGGGGAAGCTTTCTTT. It encodes CASKLGFTGGGEAFF.

The chain is built from TRBV28 and TRBJ1-1; maybe TRBD1 (5 bases). This CDR3 contains 16 residues. Trimming removed 7 bases at V and 1 base at J, with 19 bases between. Germline CDR1 reads MDHEN; CDR2 reads SYDVKM. CDR3 bases: TGTGCCAGCAAACTGGATCCAGGGACGGGGAACACTGAAGCTTTCTTT. As protein: CASKLDPGTGNTEAFF. Variable domain in full (rest from reference TRBV28 and TRBJ1-1): DVKVTQSSRYLVKRTGEKVFLECVQDMDHENMFWYRQDPGLGLRLIYFSYDVKMKEKGDIPEGYSVSREKKERFSLILESASTNQTSMYLCASKLDPGTGNTEAFFGQGTRLTVV.

The chain is built from TRBV18 and TRBJ2-3; 7 bases are a match to TRBD1. The CDR3 sequence is 15 residues long. Trimming took 0 bases from V and 7 from J; bases not matched to a gene: 7. CDR1 and CDR2 from the germline V gene are KGHSH and LQKENI. Here the CDR3 reads CASSPPTGTVNTQYF. CDR3 DNA: TGTGCCAGCTCACCACCGACCGGGACAGTCAATACGCAGTATTTT.

The V and J genes are TRBV6-1 and TRBJ2-7; 11 nucleotides agree with TRBD1. This CDR3 contains 15 residues. J lost 5 bases, V lost 3 bases, and 6 bases had no gene match. Germline CDR1 reads MNHNS; CDR2 reads SASEGT. DNA for the CDR3: TGTGCCAGCAGTGACACCGGGACAGGGGGGCACGAGCAGTACTTC. Protein: CASSDTGTGGHEQYF.

V gene TRBV29-1 combines with J gene TRBJ2-2; D possibly corresponds to TRBD2 (6 bases). V shed 5 bases and J shed 4 bases, with 11 bases lying between them. The CDR3 has 13 amino acids. The germline gives CDR1 SQVTM, CDR2 ANQGSEA. This chain's CDR3 is CSVLRETTGELFF. The CDR3 DNA reads TGCAGCGTTCTACGGGAGACCACCGGGGAGCTGTTTTTT.

The rearrangement joins TRBV11-2 to TRBJ2-2; D is ambiguous. This CDR3 region has 16 residues. CDR1 and CDR2 from the germline V gene are SGHAT and FQNNGV. V lost 5 bases to trimming and J lost 4 bases, with 17 bases between them. DNA of the CDR3: TGTGCCAGCAGCACCGAGCGATCTAGAGTCACCGGGGAGCTGTTTTTT. Encoded protein: CASSTERSRVTGELFF.

This chain joins TRBV5-1 and TRBJ2-5, with D perhaps matching TRBD1 (5 bases). The CDR3 is made up of 14 amino acids. Trimming cost V 3 bases and J 4 bases, with 13 bases left between them. Germline CDR1 SGHRS, CDR2 YFSETQ. Written as DNA, the CDR3 is TGCGCCAGCAGCTCCCTCGTACAGGTAGAGACCCAGTACTTC. It yields the protein CASSSLVQVETQYF.

The chain carries TRBV7-9 and TRBJ2-1; D uncertain. The ends were cut back, 1 base at V and 4 bases at J, with 11 bases in the middle. The CDR3 runs to 15 residues. From germline, CDR1 is SEHNR and CDR2 FQNEAQ (reference sequence). The CDR3 loop reads CASSLDGLSYNEQFF. The CDR3 nucleotides are TGTGCCAGCAGCTTAGACGGTCTCTCGTACAATGAGCAGTTCTTC.

J is TRBJ2-1 and V is TRBV6-1; 13 bases match TRBD2. From germline, CDR1 is MNHNS and CDR2 SASEGT. This CDR3 is 16 amino acids long. Trimming cost V 4 bases and J 5 bases; bases outside gene matches: 5. DNA of the CDR3: TGTGCCAGCAGTGGGGGACTAGCGGGATACCACAATGAGCAGTTCTTC. This translates into CASSGGLAGYHNEQFF.

The rearrangement uses TRBV2 and TRBJ2-7; the match to TRBD1 covers 7 bases. Germline V lookup: CDR1 SNHLY, CDR2 FYNNEI. The CDR3 is 16 amino acids. The ends lost 3 bases at V and 0 bases at J; junction bases unmatched: 8. CDR3 in DNA: TGTGCCAGCAGTGACCCAGACGAGGGGGCCTCCTACGAGCAGTACTTC. This gives the protein CASSDPDEGASYEQYF.

The chain carries TRBV2 and TRBJ2-1, with a possible D match to TRBD1 (5 bases). CDR1 is SNHLY and CDR2 is FYNNEI in the germline V gene. Trimming removed 6 bases at V and 7 bases at J, with 10 bases between. The CDR3 consists of 12 residues. CDR3 residues: CASRGPGNEQFF. Written as DNA, the CDR3 is TGTGCCAGCAGGGGGCCCGGGAATGAGCAGTTCTTC.

The chain employs TRBV27 and TRBJ2-1; 10 bases map to TRBD2. Trimming removed 6 bases from V and 0 bases from J; junction bases left unmatched: 8. The CDR3 loop spans 17 amino acids. CDR1 and CDR2 from the germline V gene are MNHEY and SMNVEV (reference sequence). CDR3: CASSFRTSGSSYNEQFF. The CDR3 DNA sequence: TGTGCCAGCAGCTTCCGGACTAGCGGAAGCTCCTACAATGAGCAGTTCTTC.

The chain links TRBV10-3 to TRBJ2-5; 10 positions agree with TRBD2. Germline V gives CDR1 ENHRY, CDR2 SYGVKD. This CDR3 has 16 amino acids. Trimming took 3 bases from V and 2 from J; bases not matched to a gene: 6. The CDR3 loop is CAISEMASGGQETQYF. The CDR3 nucleotides read TGTGCCATCAGTGAAATGGCTAGCGGGGGACAAGAGACCCAGTACTTC.

This clone has more than one count but fewer than ten. This sequence joins TRBV6-5 and TRBJ1-4; 9 bases agree with TRBD1. Trimming took 0 bases from V and 5 from J; bases not matched to a gene: 1. The germline V gene has CDR1 MNHEY and CDR2 SVGAGI. CDR3 size: 15 residues. For the CDR3, the DNA is TGTGCCAGCAGTTACTCCGGGACAGGGAATGAAAAACTGTTTTTT. It codes for CASSYSGTGNEKLFF.

J is TRBJ1-5 and V is TRBV7-9; TRBD1 might be the D (6 bases). CDR3 length equals 16 residues. Germline loops: CDR1 SEHNR, CDR2 FQNEAQ (reference sequence). V lost 1 base and J lost 1, with 11 bases in between. Here the CDR3 reads CASSLEQGWSNQPQHF. The CDR3 DNA follows: TGTGCCAGCAGCTTAGAACAGGGCTGGAGCAATCAGCCCCAGCATTTT.

The genes are TRBV5-1 and TRBJ2-2; D unresolved. The CDR3 is made up of 15 amino acids. The V end lost 1 base, the J end lost 3 bases, and 10 bases lay between the germline ends. Germline lookup yields CDR1 SGHRS and CDR2 YFSETQ. CDR3 loop: CASSLIWSDTGELFF. CDR3 nucleotide sequence: TGCGCCAGCAGCTTGATTTGGTCGGACACCGGGGAGCTGTTTTTT.

This clone was observed a few times. The chain is built from TRBV21-1 and TRBJ2-5; no check of the table's D call, TRBD1, against the DNA was made. TRBV21-1 is described as a pseudogene. The CDR3 is 16 residues long. CDR3 in DNA: TGTGCCAGCAGCAACATCCCGACAGGGGGAACGGAGACCCAGTACTTC. Translated, it gives CASSNIPTGGTETQYF.

This chain joins TRBV3-1 (or the pseudogene TRBV3-2) and TRBJ2-7, with 7 bases fitting TRBD2. The ends lost 1 base at V and 6 bases at J; junction bases unmatched: 9. Germline V CDR1 and CDR2: LGHDT, YNNKEL (reference sequence). The CDR3 is made up of 15 amino acids. CDR3 sequence: CASSQVGSGMVEQYF. For the CDR3, the DNA is TGTGCCAGCAGCCAAGTCGGAAGCGGGATGGTCGAGCAGTACTTC.

V gene TRBV7-6 combines with J gene TRBJ2-6; 7 bases match TRBD1. The CDR3 is 16 residues long. The germline CDR1 and CDR2 sequences are SGHVS and FNYEAQ. Trimming at V came to 1 base and at J to 2 bases, leaving 2 bases not matched to a gene. The CDR3 nucleotides read TGTGCCAGCAGCTTAGGGGGGACAGCTGGGGCCAACGTCCTGACTTTC. Residues: CASSLGGTAGANVLTF.

This chain joins TRBV3-1 (or the pseudogene TRBV3-2) and TRBJ1-1; TRBD1 aligns across 8 bases. This CDR3 region has 13 residues. Germline trimming cut 1 base from V and 12 bases from J; bases unmatched to any gene: 7. CDR1 LGHDT and CDR2 YNNKEL come from the germline V gene (reference sequence). CDR3 nucleotides: TGTGCCAGCAGCCAAGCCGGACAGGGTTATTCTTTCTTT. Encoded protein: CASSQAGQGYSFF.